This T cell receptor (beta chain) is drawn from a study of blood T cell repertoires in COVID-19. Profiled with immunoSEQ multiplex PCR; TCRdb holds only in-frame clones, not every one. The table records 200,000 to 250,000 clones, about 84% of them present only once. Ages ranged from about 18 to 89 years, with residence in around 24 US areas. V dropped 4 bases and J dropped 0 bases, with 17 bases sitting between them. Germline V gene sequence: CDR1 SGHRS, CDR2 YFSETQ. This CDR3 has 16 residues. The TCR originated in a man aged 25 to 40 with acute COVID-19. The specimen was PBMCs or T cells enriched from blood (not recorded which). J is TRBJ2-7 and V is TRBV5-1; perhaps TRBD1 as D (7 bases). The CDR3, as DNA: TGCGCCAGCAGCGCAGGGGGGACAGAAAGCTCCTACGAGCAGTACTTC. Protein product: CASSAGGTESSYEQYF.